In this sample, the clone carrying this T cell receptor (beta chain) turned up many times. The target antigen is unknown. This entry is derived from a study of CD8 T cells in ankylosing spondylitis. Each TCR beta library was made by quantitative 5'-RACE that incorporated molecular barcodes. TCRdb processed the 5' RACE reads anew with MiXCR; each CDR3 protein has one entry. This table holds 450,000 to 550,000 distinct CDR3 sequences, approximately 5% found once. V lost 3 bases and J 5 bases, leaving 18 bases between the germline ends. The CDR3 length is 15 residues. Germline values: CDR1 DFQATT, CDR2 SNEGSKA (reference sequence). Overall study findings and caveats: Blood of patients with ankylosing spondylitis appeared to be characterized by a TCR beta motif of several highly homologous variants. A subset of motif variants has previously been described in the synovial fluid and blood of reactive arthritis. Within matched ankylosing spondylitis synovial fluid, disease-linked clones were reportedly significantly enriched. Disease-linked clones bore a CD8+ phenotype and were relatively rare in peripheral blood.

V gene TRBV20-1 combines with J gene TRBJ2-3; possible D gene TRBD2, 6 bases. This TCR derives from a male donor with ankylosing spondylitis. The sequenced material came from blood, either unsorted or a sorted T cell fraction (not recorded which). The CDR3 here is CSASPKRAPIDTQYF. CDR3 in DNA: TGCAGTGCTAGTCCAAAGCGGGCCCCAATAGATACGCAGTATTTT.